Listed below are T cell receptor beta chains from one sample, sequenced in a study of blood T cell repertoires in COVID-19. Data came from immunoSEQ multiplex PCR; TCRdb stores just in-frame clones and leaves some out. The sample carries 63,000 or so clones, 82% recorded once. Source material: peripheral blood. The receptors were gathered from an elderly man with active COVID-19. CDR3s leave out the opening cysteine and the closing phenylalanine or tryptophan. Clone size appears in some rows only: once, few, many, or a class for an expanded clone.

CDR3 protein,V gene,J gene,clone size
AWSVLAEAEQF,TRBV30,TRBJ2-1,-
ASSSTRGGNQPQH,TRBV7-2,TRBJ1-5,-
ASSIVRPGSGGYT,TRBV19,TRBJ1-2,-
ASSLGTGTGDTQY,TRBV27,TRBJ2-3,-
ASGGTGGLKTQY,TRBV28,TRBJ2-5,-
ASSEAVVYEQY,TRBV6-1,TRBJ2-7,few
ASTSPGTGKSYEQY,TRBV28,TRBJ2-7,-
ASRPGQGANYGYT,TRBV6-4,TRBJ1-2,-
ASSRQGTNEQY,TRBV3-1/TRBV3-2,TRBJ2-7,-
ASSSGTSGAQEY,TRBV19,TRBJ2-3,-
ASSFQTPPNQPQH,TRBV28,TRBJ1-5,-
ASSQDWGSGGAKETQY,TRBV3-1/TRBV3-2,TRBJ2-5,-
ASSPMGIKGANYEQY,TRBV7-3,TRBJ2-7,-
ASSVHGTNYGYT,TRBV11-2,TRBJ1-2,few
AISALGQGSYEQY,TRBV10-3,TRBJ2-7,medium-sized
ASSYIGTGVSNTGELF,TRBV7-8,TRBJ2-2,once
ASSQGYGQGTDTQY,TRBV4-3,TRBJ2-3,-
ASSERLSSGKETQY,TRBV11-2,TRBJ2-5,-
ASSLEWAAF,TRBV7-2,TRBJ1-1,-
ASGTGQVHEQF,TRBV5-1,TRBJ2-1,few
ASSKRRGATDTQY,TRBV6-2/TRBV6-3,TRBJ2-3,-
ATSDFQGRGETQY,TRBV24-1,TRBJ2-5,-
ATSERKLAVLSYNEQF,TRBV24-1,TRBJ2-1,once
ASSLSTLSRQKTGELF,TRBV27,TRBJ2-2,-
ASSEPMTSGGFQETQY,TRBV6-4,TRBJ2-5,-
ASSLQGGNTEAF,TRBV11-2,TRBJ1-1,-
ASSRRGKSFDTEAF,TRBV7-2,TRBJ1-1,-
ASRKARLKNYYEQY,TRBV27,TRBJ2-7,once
ASSVGLAISEQY,TRBV9,TRBJ2-7,-
ASSLDWPGGFGETQY,TRBV7-2,TRBJ2-5,-
ASSLYGGANTEAF,TRBV7-2,TRBJ1-1,-
ASSWTGTYEQY,TRBV5-8,TRBJ2-7,-